These 14 T cell receptor beta chains came from one sample sequenced in a study. TCRdb fed the 5' RACE reads into MiXCR, producing one record per CDR3 protein. The table has 45,000 to 70,000 distinct CDR3 sequences, around 26% seen once. What was sequenced was tumor-infiltrating memory CD4+ T cells sorted from the breast tumor. This sample's subset: memory CD4+ T cells, CD4+CD45RO+CD25-. The receptors originated from a female donor with breast cancer.

In the case of this clonotype: Since the CDR3 does not end with the conserved phenylalanine or tryptophan, this likely comes from a read error. The chain uses TRBV30 and TRBJ1-2; the D gene is possibly TRBD1 (6 bases). Trimming removed 3 bases from V and 7 bases from J, with 21 bases in between. The CDR3 extends over 15 amino acids. CDR1 and CDR2 (germline): GTSNPN, SVGIG (reference sequence). Written as DNA, the CDR3 is TGTGCCTGGAGCCAAAGTCGACAGGTTGTGTCTGGCTACACCTCC. This encodes CAWSQSRQVVSGYTS.

This clonotype was seen only a few times. This chain uses TRBV9 with TRBJ1-2; 9 nucleotides agree with TRBD1. The CDR3 covers 14 residues. Germline CDR1 reads SGDLS; CDR2 reads YYNGEE. V was pared by 0 bases and J by 4 bases, with 1 base of the junction left unmatched. The CDR3: CASSVATGGYGYTF. CDR3 nucleotide sequence: TGTGCCAGCAGCGTAGCGACAGGGGGCTATGGCTACACCTTC. Drawing the rest from reference TRBV9 and TRBJ1-2, the complete variable domain is DSGVTQTPKHLITATGQRVTLRCSPRSGDLSVYWYQQSLDQGLQFLIQYYNGEERAKGNILERFSAQQFPDLHSELNLSSLELGDSALYFCASSVATGGYGYTFGSGTRLTVV.

There are a few counts of this clonotype. The V gene is TRBV5-1, the J gene TRBJ2-7, with 7 bases that match TRBD2. CDR1 is SGHRS and CDR2 is YFSETQ in the germline V gene. The V gene end was trimmed by 4 bases and the J gene end by 5 bases; junction bases not matched to a gene: 9. The CDR3 runs 14 residues. The chain's CDR3 is CASSSTMGGDEQYF. The CDR3, as DNA: TGCGCCAGCAGCAGTACAATGGGAGGGGACGAGCAGTACTTC.

As to this clonotype: One junction end disagrees with the germline gene, perhaps due to a read error. The chain recombines TRBV7-7 with TRBJ2-7, with D perhaps TRBD2 (5 bases). From germline, CDR1 is SSHAT and CDR2 FNYEAQ (reference sequence). CDR3 length equals 13 residues. The CDR3 reads CASSLDRDLEQYF. The CDR3 DNA follows: TGTGCTAGCAGCTTAGACCGGGATCTCGAGCAGTACTTC.

The table lists this clonotype with a few counts. This chain connects TRBV7-2 to TRBJ1-1; the D gene is possibly TRBD1 (5 bases). V was clipped by 3 bases and J by 4 bases, with 15 bases between them. This CDR3 comprises 15 residues. Germline values: CDR1 SGHTA, CDR2 FQGNSA. CDR3 region: CASSFGGRRSTEAFF. The CDR3, as DNA: TGTGCCAGCAGCTTTGGGGGACGGCGGAGCACTGAAGCTTTCTTT. The variable domain in full, completed from reference TRBV7-2 and TRBJ1-1, reads GAGVSQSPSNKVTEKGKDVELRCDPISGHTALYWYRQSLGQGLEFLIYFQGNSAPDKSGLPSDRFSAERTGGSVSTLTIQRTQQEDSAVYLCASSFGGRRSTEAFFGQGTRLTVV.

This clonotype has more than one count but fewer than ten. The V call is TRBV6-2 or TRBV6-3, the J call TRBJ2-7; D gene uncertain. Trimming took off 7 bases at V and 6 bases at J, with 13 bases between the two ends. The CDR3 is 12 residues long. In germline, CDR1 is MNHEY, CDR2 SVGEGT. CDR3 coding DNA: TGTGCCAGCACCAACCGACCAAGCGAGCAGTACTTC. This gives the protein CASTNRPSEQYF.

This chain connects TRBV20-1 to TRBJ2-5; a possible D gene is TRBD2 (5 bases). The CDR3 consists of 13 residues. CDR1 and CDR2 (germline): DFQATT, SNEGSKA (reference sequence). Trimming removed 4 bases at V and 4 bases at J, with 13 bases between. In DNA, the CDR3 is TGCAGTGCTAACGGGGAATCCGTAGAGACCCAGTACTTC. Translation gives CSANGESVETQYF.

The chain combines TRBV6-2 or TRBV6-3 with TRBJ1-1, with TRBD1 as a possible D gene (5 bases). Trimming left V 7 bases short and J 7 bases short, with 16 bases between. Germline V gene lookup returns CDR1 MNHEY and CDR2 SVGEGT. The CDR3 loop spans 13 amino acids. The CDR3 here is CASIAGWGFEAFF. CDR3 nucleotides: TGTGCCAGCATTGCCGGGTGGGGGTTTGAAGCTTTCTTT.

This clonotype has at least ten counts. The chain employs TRBV29-1 and TRBJ2-1; D perhaps matches TRBD1 (5 bases). With 7 bases removed from V and 7 bases from J, the gap between germline ends came to 17 bases. This CDR3 has 13 amino acids. In germline, CDR1 is SQVTM, CDR2 ANQGSEA. The CDR3 region has the DNA TGCAGCGACTCTCGCAGGGCAGGAAATGAGCAGTTCTTC. Protein sequence: CSDSRRAGNEQFF.

The V call is TRBV20-1, the J call TRBJ2-1; D is perhaps TRBD2 (6 bases). CDR1 and CDR2 (germline): DFQATT, SNEGSKA (reference sequence). The CDR3 runs to 15 residues. Between the trimmed V and J ends, which lost 3 bases and 0 bases, there was a span of 12 bases. The CDR3 reads CSASLAGSSYNEQFF. In nucleotides, the CDR3 is TGCAGTGCTAGTTTAGCCGGGAGCTCCTACAATGAGCAGTTCTTC.

The chain carries TRBV6-2 or TRBV6-3 and TRBJ2-7, with 7 bases matching TRBD1. CDR3 length: 14 residues. Trimming at V came to 6 bases and at J to 5 bases, leaving 10 bases not matched to a gene. Looked up from germline, CDR1 is MNHEY and CDR2 is SVGEGT. CDR3 sequence: CASRKAPDRDEQYF. CDR3 DNA sequence: TGTGCCAGCAGGAAGGCCCCCGACAGGGACGAGCAGTACTTC.

About this clonotype: At one end the junction does not follow the germline gene, possibly because of a read error. The V gene is TRBV9, the J gene TRBJ2-5, with D unclear. CDR1 and CDR2 (germline): SGDLS, YYNGEE. The CDR3 sequence is 13 residues long. DNA for the CDR3: TGCGCCAGCAGCGTACTCGCGATAGAGACCCAGTACTTC. Translating it yields CASSVLAIETQYF.

The V call is TRBV18, the J call TRBJ1-1, with 9 nucleotides matching TRBD1. CDR3 size: 16 residues. The ends lost 2 bases at V and 5 bases at J; junction bases unmatched: 9. Germline lookup yields CDR1 KGHSH and CDR2 LQKENI. The CDR3 DNA reads TGTGCCAGCTCACCAGGTTTCCGGACAGGGGAAACTGAAGCTTTCTTT. The encoded protein is CASSPGFRTGETEAFF.

The V and J genes are TRBV6-1 and TRBJ2-1, with 8 positions matching TRBD2. CDR1 and CDR2 from the germline V gene are MNHNS and SASEGT. Unmatched junction bases numbered 5, after V lost 8 bases and J lost 5 bases. This CDR3 contains 13 residues. The CDR3 loop reads CASLLAENNEQFF. The CDR3 DNA reads TGTGCCAGCCTACTAGCGGAAAACAATGAGCAGTTCTTC.